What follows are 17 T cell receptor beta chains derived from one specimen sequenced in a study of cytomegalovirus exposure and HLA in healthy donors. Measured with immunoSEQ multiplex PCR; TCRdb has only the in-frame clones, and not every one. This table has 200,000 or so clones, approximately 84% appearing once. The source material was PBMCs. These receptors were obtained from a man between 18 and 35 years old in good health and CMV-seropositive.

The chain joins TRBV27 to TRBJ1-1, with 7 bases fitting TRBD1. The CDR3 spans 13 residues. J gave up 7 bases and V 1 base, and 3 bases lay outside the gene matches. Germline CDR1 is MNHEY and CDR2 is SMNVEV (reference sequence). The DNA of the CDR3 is TGTGCCAGCAGTTTATGGAGGGACAGTGAAGCTTTCTTT. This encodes CASSLWRDSEAFF.

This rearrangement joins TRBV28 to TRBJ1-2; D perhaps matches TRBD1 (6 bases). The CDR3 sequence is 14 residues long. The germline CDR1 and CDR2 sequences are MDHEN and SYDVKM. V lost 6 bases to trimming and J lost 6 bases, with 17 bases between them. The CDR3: CASSLPRGGNGYTF. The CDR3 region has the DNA TGTGCCAGCAGCTTACCTAGGGGGGGTAATGGCTACACCTTC.

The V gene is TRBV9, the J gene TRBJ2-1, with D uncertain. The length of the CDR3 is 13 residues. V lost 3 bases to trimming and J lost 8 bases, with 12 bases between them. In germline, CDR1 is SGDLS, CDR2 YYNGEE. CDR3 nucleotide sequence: TGTGCCAGCAGCGCCCCTCGGCGGTATGAGCAGTTCTTC. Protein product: CASSAPRRYEQFF.

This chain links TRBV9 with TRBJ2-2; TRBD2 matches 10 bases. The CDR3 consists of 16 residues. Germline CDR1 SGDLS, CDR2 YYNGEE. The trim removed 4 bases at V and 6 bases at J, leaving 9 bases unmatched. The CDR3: CASSIRAGGPPGELFF. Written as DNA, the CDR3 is TGTGCCAGCAGCATTAGAGCGGGAGGGCCTCCCGGGGAGCTGTTTTTT.

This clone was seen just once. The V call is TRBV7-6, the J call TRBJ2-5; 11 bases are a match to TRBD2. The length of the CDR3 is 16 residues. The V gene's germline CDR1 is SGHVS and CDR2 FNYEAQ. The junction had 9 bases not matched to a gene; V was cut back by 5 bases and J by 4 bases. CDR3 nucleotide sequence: TGTGCCAGCAGCGGCCACCACGGACTAGCGGGAGAGACCCAGTACTTC. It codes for CASSGHHGLAGETQYF.

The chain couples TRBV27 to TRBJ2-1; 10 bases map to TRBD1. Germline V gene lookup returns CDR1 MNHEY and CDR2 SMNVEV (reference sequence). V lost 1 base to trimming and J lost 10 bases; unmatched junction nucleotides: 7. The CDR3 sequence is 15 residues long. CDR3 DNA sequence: TGTGCCAGCAGTTTATTTGGGACAGGGGTCGGGGAGCAGTTCTTC. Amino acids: CASSLFGTGVGEQFF.

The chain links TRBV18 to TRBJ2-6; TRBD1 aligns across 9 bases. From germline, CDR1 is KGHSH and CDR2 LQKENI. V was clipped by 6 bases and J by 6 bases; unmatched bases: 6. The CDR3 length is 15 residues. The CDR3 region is CASSKGQGEANVLTF. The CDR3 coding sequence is TGTGCCAGCTCGAAGGGACAGGGAGAGGCCAACGTCCTGACTTTC.

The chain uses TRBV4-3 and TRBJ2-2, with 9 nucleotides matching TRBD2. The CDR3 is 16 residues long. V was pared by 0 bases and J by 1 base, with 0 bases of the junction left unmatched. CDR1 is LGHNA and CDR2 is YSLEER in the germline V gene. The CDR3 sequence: CASSQETSGNTGELFF. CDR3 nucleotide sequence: TGCGCCAGCAGCCAAGAGACTAGCGGGAACACCGGGGAGCTGTTTTTT.

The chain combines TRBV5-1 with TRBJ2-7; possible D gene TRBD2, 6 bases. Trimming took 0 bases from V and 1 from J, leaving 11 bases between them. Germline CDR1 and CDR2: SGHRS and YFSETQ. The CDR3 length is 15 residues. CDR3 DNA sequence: TGCGCCAGCAGCTTGGCCGGGACTCGATCCTACGAGCAGTACTTC. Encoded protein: CASSLAGTRSYEQYF.

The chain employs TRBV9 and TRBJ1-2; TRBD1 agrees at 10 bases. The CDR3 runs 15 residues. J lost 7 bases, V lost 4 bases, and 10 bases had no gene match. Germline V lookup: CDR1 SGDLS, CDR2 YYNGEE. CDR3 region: CASSFGTGALTGYTF. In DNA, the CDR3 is TGTGCCAGCAGCTTCGGGACAGGGGCCCTGACTGGCTACACCTTC.

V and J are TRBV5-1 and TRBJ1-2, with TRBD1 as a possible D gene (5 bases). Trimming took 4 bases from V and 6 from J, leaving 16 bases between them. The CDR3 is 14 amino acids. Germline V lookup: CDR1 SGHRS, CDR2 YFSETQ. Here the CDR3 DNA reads TGCGCCAGCAGCGGCGGGACTCCCATGGATGGCTACACCTTC. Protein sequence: CASSGGTPMDGYTF.

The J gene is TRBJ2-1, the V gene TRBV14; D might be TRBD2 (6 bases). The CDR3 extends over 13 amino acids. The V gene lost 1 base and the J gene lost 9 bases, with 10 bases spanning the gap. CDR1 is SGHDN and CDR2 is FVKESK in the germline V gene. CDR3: CASSQVPGGEQFF. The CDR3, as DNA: TGTGCCAGCAGCCAAGTGCCCGGGGGTGAGCAGTTCTTC.

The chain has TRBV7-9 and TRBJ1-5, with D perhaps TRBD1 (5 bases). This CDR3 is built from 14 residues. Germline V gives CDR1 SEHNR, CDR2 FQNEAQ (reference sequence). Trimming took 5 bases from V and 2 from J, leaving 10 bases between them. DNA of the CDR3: TGTGCCAGCAGCCTATGGGGGGGCAATCAGCCCCAGCATTTT. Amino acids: CASSLWGGNQPQHF.

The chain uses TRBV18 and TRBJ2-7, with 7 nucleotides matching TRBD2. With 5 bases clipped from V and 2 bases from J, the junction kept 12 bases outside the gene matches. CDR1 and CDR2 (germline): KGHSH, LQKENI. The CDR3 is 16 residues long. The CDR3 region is CASSARGGRDPYEQYF. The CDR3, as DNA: TGTGCCAGCTCAGCCCGGGGCGGGAGAGATCCCTACGAGCAGTACTTC. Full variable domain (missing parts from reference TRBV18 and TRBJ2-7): NAGVMQNPRHLVRRRGQEARLRCSPMKGHSHVYWYRQLPEEGLKFMVYLQKENIIDESGMPKERFSAEFPKEGPSILRIQQVVRGDSAAYFCASSARGGRDPYEQYFGPGTRLTVT.

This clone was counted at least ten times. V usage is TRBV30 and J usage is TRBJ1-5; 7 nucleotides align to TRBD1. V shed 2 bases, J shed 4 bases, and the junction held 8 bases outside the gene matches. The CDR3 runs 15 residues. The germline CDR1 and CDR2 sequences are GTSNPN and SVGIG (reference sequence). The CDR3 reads CAWSPRGSGNQPQHF. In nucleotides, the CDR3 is TGTGCCTGGAGTCCCAGGGGGTCAGGTAATCAGCCCCAGCATTTT.

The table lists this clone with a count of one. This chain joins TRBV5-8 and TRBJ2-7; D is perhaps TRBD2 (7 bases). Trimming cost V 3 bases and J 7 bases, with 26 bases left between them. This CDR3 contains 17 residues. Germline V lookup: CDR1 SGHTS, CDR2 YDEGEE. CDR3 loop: CASSSTGYRDYPWEQYF. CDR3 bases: TGTGCCAGCAGCTCGACAGGTTACCGGGACTACCCTTGGGAGCAGTACTTC. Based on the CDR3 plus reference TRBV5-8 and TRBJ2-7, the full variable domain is EAGVTQSPTHLIKTRGQQATLRCSPISGHTSVYWYQQALGLGLQFLLWYDEGEERNRGNFPPRFSGRQFPNYSSELNVNALELEDSALYLCASSSTGYRDYPWEQYFGPGTRLTVT.

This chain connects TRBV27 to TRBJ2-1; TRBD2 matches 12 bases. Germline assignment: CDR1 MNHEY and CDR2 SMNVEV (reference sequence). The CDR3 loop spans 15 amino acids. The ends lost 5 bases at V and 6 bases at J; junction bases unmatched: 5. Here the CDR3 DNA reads TGTGCCAGCAGTCTCGGACTAGCGGGGATCAATGAGCAGTTCTTC. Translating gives CASSLGLAGINEQFF.